These 29 T cell receptor beta chains were all obtained from the same sample, sequenced in a study of T cell responses to AZD1222 COVID-19 vaccine. Method: immunoSEQ multiplex PCR; TCRdb's copy keeps in-frame clones and lacks some. Among roughly 67,000 clones listed, approximately 88% were seen once. The source was peripheral blood, collected on day 0 of AZD1222 vaccination. The receptors here all came from an adult in good health.

V and J are TRBV7-9 and TRBJ2-7, with 10 bases identical to TRBD1. The CDR3 totals 17 residues. The germline V gene has CDR1 SEHNR and CDR2 FQNEAQ (reference sequence). The V gene end was trimmed by 5 bases and the J gene end by 2 bases; junction bases not matched to a gene: 12. Written as DNA, the CDR3 is TGTGCCAGCAGCACAGACGGTTTCGGACAGGGGGCCTACGAGCAGTACTTC. It codes for CASSTDGFGQGAYEQYF.

The CDR3 bases are TGTGCCAGCAGTTTTGGGAGCGCTAATCAGCCCCAGCATTTT. Its translation is CASSFGSANQPQHF. The chain employs TRBV28 and TRBJ1-5; D unclear. The CDR3 consists of 14 residues. V shed 3 bases and J shed 4 bases, with 10 bases lying between them. Germline CDR1 MDHEN, CDR2 SYDVKM.

This clone was picked up a small number of times. The chain links TRBV27 to TRBJ1-2; no firm D call. Germline-derived CDR1 and CDR2 are MNHEY and SMNVEV (reference sequence). V shed 5 bases and J shed 1 base, with 8 bases lying between them. The CDR3 loop spans 13 amino acids. The CDR3 reads CASSPEGNYGYTF. CDR3 DNA: TGTGCCAGCAGTCCAGAGGGTAACTATGGCTACACCTTC.

On this clone: Other DNA sequences from this sample encode an identical CDR3 as well. This chain uses TRBV5-4 with TRBJ1-1, with 8 bases identical to TRBD1. CDR1 is SGHNT, CDR2 YYREEE, per germline (reference sequence). Trimming cost V 4 bases and J 5 bases; bases outside gene matches: 4. The CDR3 extends over 13 amino acids. CDR3 loop: CASSRTGGTEAFF. DNA for the CDR3: TGTGCCAGCAGCCGAACAGGGGGGACTGAAGCTTTCTTT.

This clone is a singleton in its sample. The gene calls are TRBV19 and TRBJ2-5; D not certain. This CDR3 comprises 12 residues. V gave up 3 bases and J gave up 0 bases, with 2 bases separating them. The germline gives CDR1 LNHDA, CDR2 SQIVND (reference sequence). CDR3 in DNA: TGTGCCAGTAGTATTAACCAAGAGACCCAGTACTTC. Encoded protein: CASSINQETQYF.

V usage is TRBV5-1 and J usage is TRBJ1-2; perhaps TRBD1 as D (6 bases). Trimming took off 0 bases at V and 4 bases at J, with 13 bases between the two ends. The length of the CDR3 is 15 residues. Germline V gene sequence: CDR1 SGHRS, CDR2 YFSETQ. The DNA of the CDR3 is TGCGCCAGCAGCTTGGCCGTCGGCAGGGGCTATGGCTACACCTTC. Protein product: CASSLAVGRGYGYTF.

The V call is TRBV19, the J call TRBJ1-6, with no clear D. Germline assignment: CDR1 LNHDA and CDR2 SQIVND (reference sequence). Trimming pared 7 bases from V and 0 bases from J, leaving 10 bases between. This CDR3 has 15 residues. The CDR3 coding sequence is TGTGCCAGTAAGCCGGGAAGCTCCTATAATTCACCCCTCCACTTT. Its translation is CASKPGSSYNSPLHF. The variable domain in full, completed from reference TRBV19 and TRBJ1-6, reads DGGITQSPKYLFRKEGQNVTLSCEQNLNHDAMYWYRQDPGQGLRLIYYSQIVNDFQKGDIAEGYSVSREKKESFPLTVTSAQKNPTAFYLCASKPGSSYNSPLHFGNGTRLTVT.

The chain recombines TRBV2 with TRBJ1-1; 9 nucleotides agree with TRBD1. V gave up 6 bases and J gave up 6 bases; unmatched junction bases: 5. There are 13 residues in the CDR3. Germline V gene data show CDR1 as SNHLY and CDR2 as FYNNEI. In DNA form, the CDR3 reads TGTGCCAGCAGGTTGGACAGGGGTGCTGAAGCTTTCTTT. Translating gives CASRLDRGAEAFF.

This chain connects TRBV9 to TRBJ1-5; D not resolved. The CDR3 loop spans 15 amino acids. In germline, CDR1 is SGDLS, CDR2 YYNGEE. Trimming removed 4 bases at V and 0 bases at J, with 11 bases between. The DNA for the CDR3 is TGTGCCAGCAGCCCCGATTGGGGTAGCAATCAGCCCCAGCATTTT. Translating it yields CASSPDWGSNQPQHF.

Turning to this clone: A read error may be the cause here, since a much bigger clone is one base away. Other DNA sequences in this specimen translate into the identical CDR3. The gene calls are TRBV15 and TRBJ2-7; D is perhaps TRBD2 (7 bases). Trimming pared 5 bases from V and 2 bases from J, leaving 16 bases between. The germline V gene has CDR1 LNHNV and CDR2 YYDKDF (reference sequence). This CDR3 has 15 residues. CDR3 loop: CATSRGGGGPYEQYF. Written as DNA, the CDR3 is TGTGCCACCAGCCGGGGAGGGGGGGGCCCCTACGAGCAGTACTTC.

This clone was counted a single time. V and J are TRBV21-1 and TRBJ1-3; TRBD1, the D gene given by the table, was not confirmed from the DNA. TRBV21-1 counts as a pseudogene. The CDR3 sequence is 19 residues long. The DNA for the CDR3 is TGTGCCAGCAGACTATATCTCGACAGCACTGGAAACTCTGGAAACACCATATATTTT. Protein sequence: CASRLYLDSTGNSGNTIYF.

V and J are TRBV28 and TRBJ1-4; D might be TRBD1 (6 bases). V lost 6 bases and J 7 bases, leaving 12 bases between the germline ends. The CDR3 spans 13 residues. The V gene's germline CDR1 is MDHEN and CDR2 SYDVKM. CDR3 protein: CASSSQGGEKLFF. DNA for the CDR3: TGTGCCAGCAGCTCACAGGGAGGTGAAAAACTGTTTTTT.

The J gene is TRBJ1-2, the V gene TRBV30; no firm D call. V was pared by 4 bases and J by 7 bases, with 10 bases between. CDR1 is GTSNPN and CDR2 is SVGIG in the germline V gene (reference sequence). The CDR3 runs to 11 residues. In DNA form, the CDR3 reads TGTGCCTGGAAACTGATCGGTGGCTACACCTTC. This sequence encodes CAWKLIGGYTF.

The gene calls are TRBV19 and TRBJ1-1; the D is unclear. V was trimmed by 1 base and J by 0 bases, leaving 9 bases between them. In germline, CDR1 is LNHDA, CDR2 SQIVND (reference sequence). CDR3 length: 15 residues. DNA for the CDR3: TGTGCCAGTAGTATAGGGCTTGGAGTGAACACTGAAGCTTTCTTT. This gives the protein CASSIGLGVNTEAFF.

This chain links TRBV5-1 with TRBJ2-3; possible D gene TRBD1, 6 bases. The CDR3 extends over 14 amino acids. V lost 2 bases to trimming and J lost 1 base, with 8 bases between them. CDR1 and CDR2 from the germline V gene are SGHRS and YFSETQ. CDR3 region: CASSFSGGTDTQYF. As DNA, the CDR3 is TGCGCCAGCAGCTTCTCAGGGGGCACAGATACGCAGTATTTT.

The V and J genes are TRBV7-2 and TRBJ1-2; D gene uncertain. V lost 7 bases and J lost 1, with 10 bases in between. CDR1 is SGHTA and CDR2 is FQGNSA in the germline V gene. The CDR3 spans 13 residues. The CDR3 coding sequence is TGTGCCAGCACCCGCAGGAATAACTATGGCTACACCTTC. Amino acids: CASTRRNNYGYTF.

The chain links TRBV15 to TRBJ2-1; unclear D gene. The CDR3 has 17 amino acids. Trimming stripped 0 bases from V and 0 bases from J, with 12 bases between. CDR1 LNHNV and CDR2 YYDKDF come from the germline V gene (reference sequence). The CDR3: CATSRDQYGGSYNEQFF. The CDR3 DNA reads as TGTGCCACCAGCAGAGATCAGTACGGCGGCTCCTACAATGAGCAGTTCTTC.

This rearrangement joins TRBV29-1 to TRBJ1-3, with D possibly being TRBD1 (6 bases). Trimming left V 6 bases short and J 8 bases short, with 11 bases between. The CDR3 contains 11 residues. The germline CDR1 and CDR2 sequences are SQVTM and ANQGSEA. CDR3 sequence: CSVETGDTIYF. The CDR3 DNA reads as TGCAGCGTGGAGACAGGAGACACCATATATTTT. Drawing the rest from reference TRBV29-1 and TRBJ1-3, the complete variable domain is SAVISQKPSRDICQRGTSLTIQCQVDSQVTMMFWYRQQPGQSLTLIATANQGSEATYESGFVIDKFPISRPNLTFSTLTVSNMSPEDSSIYLCSVETGDTIYFGEGSWLTVV.

The chain combines TRBV7-2 with TRBJ2-3, with D unresolved. The V end lost 3 bases, the J end lost 3 bases, and 4 bases lay between the germline ends. Germline V CDR1 and CDR2: SGHTA, FQGNSA. The CDR3 is made up of 12 amino acids. The CDR3 sequence is CASSFDTDTQYF. In nucleotides, the CDR3 is TGTGCCAGCAGCTTCGATACAGATACGCAGTATTTT. Filled out from reference TRBV7-2 and TRBJ2-3, the complete variable domain reads GAGVSQSPSNKVTEKGKDVELRCDPISGHTALYWYRQSLGQGLEFLIYFQGNSAPDKSGLPSDRFSAERTGGSVSTLTIQRTQQEDSAVYLCASSFDTDTQYFGPGTRLTVL.

This chain uses TRBV27 with TRBJ2-5; D remains ambiguous. Germline lookup yields CDR1 MNHEY and CDR2 SMNVEV (reference sequence). This CDR3 region has 13 residues. V lost 5 bases, J lost 2 bases, and 9 bases lay in between. The chain's CDR3 is CASSIRIQETQYF. The CDR3 nucleotides are TGTGCCAGCAGTATCCGGATACAAGAGACCCAGTACTTC.

A single count supports this clone. The chain links TRBV27 to TRBJ1-5, with D perhaps matching TRBD1 (5 bases). Trimming cost V 6 bases and J 4 bases, with 13 bases left between them. Germline V lookup: CDR1 MNHEY, CDR2 SMNVEV (reference sequence). The CDR3 covers 14 residues. CDR3 in amino acids: CASSNWGVNQPQHF. The DNA for the CDR3 is TGTGCCAGCAGCAACTGGGGGGTTAATCAGCCCCAGCATTTT.

J is TRBJ1-1 and V is TRBV2; D not certain. The V gene lost 5 bases and the J gene lost 0 bases, with 4 bases spanning the gap. Per the germline V gene, CDR1 is SNHLY and CDR2 is FYNNEI. The CDR3 is made up of 12 amino acids. The CDR3, as DNA: TGTGCCAGCAGTATTCTGAACACTGAAGCTTTCTTT. It translates to CASSILNTEAFF.

This clone was seen just once. The J gene is TRBJ2-4, the V gene TRBV6-5; D uncertain. The CDR3 has 15 residues. Germline V lookup: CDR1 MNHEY, CDR2 SVGAGI. Between the trimmed V and J ends, which lost 2 bases and 1 base, there was a span of 9 bases. The CDR3 DNA reads TGTGCCAGCAGTTACAGTAGTGGGGCCAAAAACATTCAGTACTTC. It specifies CASSYSSGAKNIQYF.

The chain has TRBV5-1 and TRBJ2-7, with TRBD1 matching 11 bases. The V gene end was trimmed by 0 bases and the J gene end by 3 bases; junction bases not matched to a gene: 2. Germline V lookup: CDR1 SGHRS, CDR2 YFSETQ. This CDR3 is built from 15 residues. The chain's CDR3 is CASSLVGTGGYEQYF. Written as DNA, the CDR3 is TGCGCCAGCAGCTTGGTGGGGACAGGGGGCTACGAGCAGTACTTC.

V gene TRBV5-4 combines with J gene TRBJ1-5; TRBD1 matches at 7 bases. V lost 4 bases to trimming and J lost 5 bases; unmatched junction nucleotides: 3. The CDR3 has 13 residues. Germline V gene lookup returns CDR1 SGHNT and CDR2 YYREEE (reference sequence). The CDR3 DNA reads as TGTGCCAGCAGCGGCGGGACAGATCAGCCCCAGCATTTT. Protein sequence: CASSGGTDQPQHF.

The V and J genes are TRBV18 and TRBJ1-6; D uncertain. The CDR3 runs to 16 residues. Germline V gives CDR1 KGHSH, CDR2 LQKENI. V was trimmed by 2 bases and J by 0 bases, leaving 8 bases between them. This CDR3 reads CASSPDGLSYNSPLHF. The DNA of the CDR3 is TGTGCCAGCTCACCAGACGGCCTCTCCTATAATTCACCCCTCCACTTT.

This chain connects TRBV28 to TRBJ1-1; D is undetermined. Germline V gene sequence: CDR1 MDHEN, CDR2 SYDVKM. CDR3 length: 15 amino acids. Trimming removed 3 bases at V and 1 base at J, with 12 bases between. The CDR3 coding sequence is TGTGCCAGCAGTTTTAGACTCGGAAAGAACACTGAAGCTTTCTTT. It specifies CASSFRLGKNTEAFF.

This chain joins TRBV6-1 and TRBJ1-1; D gene uncertain. Trimming took 3 bases from V and 5 from J, leaving 13 bases between them. This CDR3 region has 14 residues. Per germline, CDR1 MNHNS and CDR2 SASEGT. The CDR3 DNA reads TGTGCCAGCAGTGACAGAGCCCGGGGTACTGAAGCTTTCTTT. It codes for CASSDRARGTEAFF.

The chain recombines TRBV5-1 with TRBJ2-1; the match to TRBD2 covers 7 bases. Germline loops: CDR1 SGHRS, CDR2 YFSETQ. This CDR3 has 21 amino acids. Unmatched junction bases numbered 22, after V lost 0 bases and J lost 4 bases. In DNA, the CDR3 is TGCGCCAGCAGCTTGGTGAGAAAGGCTAGCGGCCCTAGTCTAGGTTACAATGAGCAGTTCTTC. Protein sequence: CASSLVRKASGPSLGYNEQFF.